This T cell receptor beta chain came from a study of cytomegalovirus exposure and HLA in healthy donors. Findings of the study overall: It was reported in a later analysis that an Asian-associated ancestry cluster showed fewer N-insertions than the approximately 700-donor mean.

Germline V gene lookup returns CDR1 SGHRS and CDR2 YFSETQ. The CDR3 is made up of 15 amino acids. V was pared by 4 bases and J by 4 bases, with 15 bases between. Vbeta (60) and Jbeta (13) primers were used in the PCR. Study processing details: A later analysis tallied 80 million or so unique TCR beta chains, around 11 million of them shared. Only in-frame clones appear in the TCRdb table, and some are missing; sequencing was by immunoSEQ multiplex PCR. From that table come the V and J calls and clone size; the DNA was used to work out D and trimming. Of about 160,000 clones in the sample, 68% are singletons; the top ten hold less than 3.5%. In regard to this clone: Its antigen is unknown.

This receptor was taken from a woman aged 40-49 years in good health and CMV-seropositive. The V and J genes are TRBV5-1 and TRBJ1-5; D not certain. Input material: PBMCs. The CDR3 nucleotides read TGCGCCAGCAGCGCCCAGGCCGGAGGGAATCAGCCCCAGCATTTT. The encoded protein is CASSAQAGGNQPQHF.